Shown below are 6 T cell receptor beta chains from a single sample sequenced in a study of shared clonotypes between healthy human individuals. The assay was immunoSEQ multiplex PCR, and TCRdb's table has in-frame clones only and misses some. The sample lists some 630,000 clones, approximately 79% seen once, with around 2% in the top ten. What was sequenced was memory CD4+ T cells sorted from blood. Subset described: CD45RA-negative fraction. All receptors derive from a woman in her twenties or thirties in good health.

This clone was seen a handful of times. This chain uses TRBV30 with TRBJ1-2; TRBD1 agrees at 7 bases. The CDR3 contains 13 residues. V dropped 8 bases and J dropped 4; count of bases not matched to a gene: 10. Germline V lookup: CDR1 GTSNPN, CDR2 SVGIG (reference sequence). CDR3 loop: CAQEDRVGYGYTF. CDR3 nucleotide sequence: TGTGCCCAAGAAGACAGGGTGGGCTATGGCTACACCTTC.

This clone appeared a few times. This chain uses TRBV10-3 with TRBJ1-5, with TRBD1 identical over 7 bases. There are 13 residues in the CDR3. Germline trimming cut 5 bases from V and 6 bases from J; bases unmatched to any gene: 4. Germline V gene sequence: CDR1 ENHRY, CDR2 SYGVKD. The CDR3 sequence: CAISQTGSQPQHF. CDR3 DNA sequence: TGTGCCATCAGTCAGACAGGGAGTCAGCCCCAGCATTTT.

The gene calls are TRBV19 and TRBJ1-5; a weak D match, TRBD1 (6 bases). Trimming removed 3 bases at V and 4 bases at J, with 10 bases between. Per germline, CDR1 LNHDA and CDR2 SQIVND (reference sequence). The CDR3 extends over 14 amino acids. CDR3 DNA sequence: TGTGCCAGTAGTATCCGGACAGAGAATCAGCCCCAGCATTTT. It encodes CASSIRTENQPQHF.

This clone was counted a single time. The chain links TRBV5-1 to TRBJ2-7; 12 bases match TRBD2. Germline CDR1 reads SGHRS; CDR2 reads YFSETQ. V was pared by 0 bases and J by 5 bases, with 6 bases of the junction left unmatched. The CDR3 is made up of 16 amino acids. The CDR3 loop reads CASSLASGRAGDEQYF. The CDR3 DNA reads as TGCGCCAGCAGCTTGGCTAGCGGGAGGGCGGGAGACGAGCAGTACTTC.

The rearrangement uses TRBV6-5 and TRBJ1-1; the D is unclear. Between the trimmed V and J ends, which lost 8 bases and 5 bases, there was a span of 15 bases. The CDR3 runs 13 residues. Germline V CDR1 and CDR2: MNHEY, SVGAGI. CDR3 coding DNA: TGTGCCAGCCGTCGACCGTGGGAGACTGAAGCTTTCTTT. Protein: CASRRPWETEAFF.

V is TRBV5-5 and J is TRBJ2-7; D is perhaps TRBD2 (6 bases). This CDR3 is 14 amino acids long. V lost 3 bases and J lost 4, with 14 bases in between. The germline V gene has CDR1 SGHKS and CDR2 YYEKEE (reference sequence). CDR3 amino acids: CASSSTGSTYEQYF. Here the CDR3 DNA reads TGTGCCAGCAGCTCTACCGGGAGTACATACGAGCAGTACTTC. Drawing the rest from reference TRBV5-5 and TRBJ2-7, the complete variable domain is DAGVTQSPTHLIKTRGQQVTLRCSPISGHKSVSWYQQVLGQGPQFIFQYYEKEERGRGNFPDRFSARQFPNYSSELNVNALLLGDSALYLCASSSTGSTYEQYFGPGTRLTVT.